This TCR beta chain was sequenced for a study of T cell repertoires in cytomegalovirus infection. Looking at the study overall: Both a matching HLA type and CMV infection were indicated by public TCR beta signatures. Study-level findings and limits: There were HLA-C-restricted CMV-specific TCR beta clonotypes dominating the ex vivo response.

This clonotype was counted a few times. The antigen remains unidentified. V shed 2 bases and J 5 bases; nucleotides not matched to a gene: 4. The CDR3 is 14 amino acids. Per the germline V gene, CDR1 is MGHRA and CDR2 is YSYEKL. From the reads, TCRdb called clonotypes with MiXCR, one entry per CDR3 protein. The sample has 75,000 to 95,000 distinct CDR3 sequences; approximately 45% are singletons. Sequencing used CD8+ T cells from cultured PBMCs, obtained from culture after CMV antigen stimulation. The rearrangement joins TRBV4-1 to TRBJ2-3, with 7 bases that match TRBD1. This receptor was identified in a human donor in good health (CMV status not recorded). Some clones in this sample may be carry-over from other donors' samples. The CDR3 sequence is CASSQFTGEDTQYF. In nucleotides, the CDR3 is TGCGCCAGCAGCCAATTTACAGGGGAAGATACGCAGTATTTT.